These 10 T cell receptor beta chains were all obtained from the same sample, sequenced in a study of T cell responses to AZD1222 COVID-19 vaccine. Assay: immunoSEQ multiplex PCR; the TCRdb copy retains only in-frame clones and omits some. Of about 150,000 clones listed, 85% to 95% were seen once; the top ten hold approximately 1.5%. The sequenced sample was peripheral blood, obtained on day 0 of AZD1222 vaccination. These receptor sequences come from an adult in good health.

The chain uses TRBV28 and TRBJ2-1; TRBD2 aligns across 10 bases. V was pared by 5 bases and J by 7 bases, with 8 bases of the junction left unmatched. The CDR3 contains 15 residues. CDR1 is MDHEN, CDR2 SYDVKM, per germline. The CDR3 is CASSLPAGGQNEQFF. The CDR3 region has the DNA TGTGCCAGCAGTCTCCCAGCGGGAGGGCAAAATGAGCAGTTCTTC.

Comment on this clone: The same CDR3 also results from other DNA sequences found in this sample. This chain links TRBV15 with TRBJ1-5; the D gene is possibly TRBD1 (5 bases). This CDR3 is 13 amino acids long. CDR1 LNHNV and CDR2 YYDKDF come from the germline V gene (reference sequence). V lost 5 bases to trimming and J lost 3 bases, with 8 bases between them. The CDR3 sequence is CATSRDLNQPQHF. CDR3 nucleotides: TGTGCCACCAGCCGGGACCTCAATCAGCCCCAGCATTTT.

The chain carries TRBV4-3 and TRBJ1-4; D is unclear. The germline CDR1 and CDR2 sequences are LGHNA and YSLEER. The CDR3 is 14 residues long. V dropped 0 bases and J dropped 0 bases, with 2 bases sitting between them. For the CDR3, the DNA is TGCGCCAGCAGCCAAGATACAACTAATGAAAAACTGTTTTTT. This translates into CASSQDTTNEKLFF.

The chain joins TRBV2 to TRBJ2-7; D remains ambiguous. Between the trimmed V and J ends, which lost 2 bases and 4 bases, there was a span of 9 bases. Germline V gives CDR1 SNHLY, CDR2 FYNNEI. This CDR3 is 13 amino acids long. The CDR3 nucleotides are TGTGCCAGCAGTGAAAGGTCCGGGTACGAGCAGTACTTC. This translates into CASSERSGYEQYF. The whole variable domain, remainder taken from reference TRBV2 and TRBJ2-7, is EPEVTQTPSHQVTQMGQEVILRCVPISNHLYFYWYRQILGQKVEFLVSFYNNEISEKSEIFDDQFSVERPDGSNFTLKIRSTKLEDSAMYFCASSERSGYEQYFGPGTRLTVT.

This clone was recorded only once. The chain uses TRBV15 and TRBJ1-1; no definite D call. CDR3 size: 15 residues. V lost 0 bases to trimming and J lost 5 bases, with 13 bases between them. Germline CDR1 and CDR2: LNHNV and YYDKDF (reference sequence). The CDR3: CATSRDHSSGTEAFF. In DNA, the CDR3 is TGTGCCACCAGCAGAGATCATTCAAGCGGGACTGAAGCTTTCTTT.

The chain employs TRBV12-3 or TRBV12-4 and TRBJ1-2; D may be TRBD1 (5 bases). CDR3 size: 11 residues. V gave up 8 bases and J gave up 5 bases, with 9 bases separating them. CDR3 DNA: TGTGCCAGCCGATCAGGGTATGGCTACACCTTC. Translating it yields CASRSGYGYTF.

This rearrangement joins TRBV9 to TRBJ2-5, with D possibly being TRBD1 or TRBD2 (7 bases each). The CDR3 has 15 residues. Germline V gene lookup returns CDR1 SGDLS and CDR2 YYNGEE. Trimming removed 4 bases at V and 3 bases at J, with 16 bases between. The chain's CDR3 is CASSSRGGVEETQYF. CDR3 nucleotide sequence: TGTGCCAGCAGCTCCAGGGGGGGGGTTGAAGAGACCCAGTACTTC. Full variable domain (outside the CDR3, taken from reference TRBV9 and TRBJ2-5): DSGVTQTPKHLITATGQRVTLRCSPRSGDLSVYWYQQSLDQGLQFLIQYYNGEERAKGNILERFSAQQFPDLHSELNLSSLELGDSALYFCASSSRGGVEETQYFGPGTRLLVL.

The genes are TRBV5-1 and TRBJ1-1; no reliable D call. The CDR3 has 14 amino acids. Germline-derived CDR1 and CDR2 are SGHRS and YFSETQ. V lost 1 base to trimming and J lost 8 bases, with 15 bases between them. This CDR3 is CASSLMRPQGEAFF. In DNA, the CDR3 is TGCGCCAGCAGCTTGATGCGCCCACAAGGGGAAGCTTTCTTT.

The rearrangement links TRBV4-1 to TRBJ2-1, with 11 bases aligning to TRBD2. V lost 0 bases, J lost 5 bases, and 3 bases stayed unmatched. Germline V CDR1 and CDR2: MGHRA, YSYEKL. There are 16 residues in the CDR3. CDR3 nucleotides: TGCGCCAGCAGCCAAGATGGGACTAGCGGCCACAATGAGCAGTTCTTC. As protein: CASSQDGTSGHNEQFF.

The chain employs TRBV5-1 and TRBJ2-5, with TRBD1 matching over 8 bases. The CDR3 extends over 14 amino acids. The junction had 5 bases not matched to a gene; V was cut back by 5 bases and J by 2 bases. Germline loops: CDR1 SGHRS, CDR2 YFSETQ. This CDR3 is CASSRTGRQETQYF. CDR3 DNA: TGCGCCAGCAGTCGGACAGGGAGGCAAGAGACCCAGTACTTC.